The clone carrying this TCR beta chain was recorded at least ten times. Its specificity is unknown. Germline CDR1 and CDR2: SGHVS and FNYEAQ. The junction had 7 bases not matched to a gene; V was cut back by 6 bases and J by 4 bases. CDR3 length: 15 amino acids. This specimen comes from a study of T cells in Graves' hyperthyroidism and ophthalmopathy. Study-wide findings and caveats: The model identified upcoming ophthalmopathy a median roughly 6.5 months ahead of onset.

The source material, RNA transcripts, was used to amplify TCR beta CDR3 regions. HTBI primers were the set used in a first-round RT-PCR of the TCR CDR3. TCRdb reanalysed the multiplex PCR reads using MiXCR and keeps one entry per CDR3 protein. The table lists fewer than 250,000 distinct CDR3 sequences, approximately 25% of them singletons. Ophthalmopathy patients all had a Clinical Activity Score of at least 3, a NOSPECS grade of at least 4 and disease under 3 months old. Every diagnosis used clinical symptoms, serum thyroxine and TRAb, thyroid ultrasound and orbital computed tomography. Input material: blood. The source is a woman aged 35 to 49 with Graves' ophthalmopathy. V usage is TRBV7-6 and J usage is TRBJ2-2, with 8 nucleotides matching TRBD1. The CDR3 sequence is CASREQGVGTGELFF. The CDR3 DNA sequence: TGTGCCAGCAGAGAACAGGGGGTTGGCACCGGGGAGCTGTTTTTT.